This T cell receptor beta chain was profiled in a study of T-cell memory formation after mild COVID-19. Via MiXCR, TCRdb re-called the 5' RACE reads, giving one row per CDR3 protein. The table records roughly 89,000 distinct CDR3 sequences, more than 13% of them present only once. This clonotype came up a few times. With 3 bases removed from V and 6 bases from J, the gap between germline ends came to 24 bases. This CDR3 comprises 18 residues. The source of this sequence is a man between 18 and 35 years old who had mild COVID-19 (a few samples of this study predate the infection). Cell type and time point are not known. The V call is TRBV12-3 or TRBV12-4, the J call TRBJ1-5; TRBD1 is a possible D gene (6 bases). Material for sequencing was PBMCs or a T cell subset sorted from them (not recorded which). CDR3 nucleotides: TGTGCCAGCAGTTTGGTCCTGGGGGGGCCGGAGGAGGGTCAGCCCCAGCATTTT. The encoded protein is CASSLVLGGPEEGQPQHF.